The TCR beta chain under discussion was sequenced for a study of T-cell reconstitution after alpha-beta-depleted transplantation in children. Study-wide findings and caveats: Several hundred rapidly expanded clones from non-depleted graft cells reportedly supplied alpha-beta T cells about two months post-transplant. Surviving thymic progenitors and recipient T cells were the source of high TCRbeta diversity at day 60 in some patients.

Researchers prepared the TCRbeta library using unique molecular identifiers, the study reports. TCRdb reprocessed the PCR reads via MiXCR and lists one record per CDR3 protein. The sample records around 16,000 distinct CDR3 sequences, about 5% being singletons. CDR3 size: 12 residues. J lost 6 bases, V lost 6 bases, and 3 bases had no gene match. This clonotype was observed at least ten times. Its target is unknown. This rearrangement joins TRBV12-3 or TRBV12-4 to TRBJ2-7, with 9 bases fitting TRBD1. The sequencing here drew on PBMCs, taken before TCRalphabeta/CD19-depleted stem cell transplant. This receptor was identified in a boy between 10 and 17 years old with acute lymphoblastic leukemia, due to receive a stem cell transplant. Written as DNA, the CDR3 is TGTGCCAGCAGAGGACAGGGGTCCGAGCAGTACTTC. As protein: CASRGQGSEQYF.